The subject of this entry is one T cell receptor (beta chain). What it binds is unknown. Germline is not matched at one junction end, which may reflect a read error. This sample was taken from a study of beta chain features in type 1 diabetes. Whole-study results and caveats: Type 1 diabetes patients had fewer VDJ junction insertions and more deletions. The naive, central memory and Treg TCRB repertoires of patients appeared to be more similar to one another than those of healthy donors. Type 1 diabetes patients had TCRB CDR3s that were shorter (moderately but significantly so) in all four CD4+ subsets.

Every bit of the isolated RNA underwent reverse transcription, so sequencing read expressed TCRB transcripts. This table comes from immunoSEQ multiplex PCR, and its TCRdb copy is limited to in-frame clones, with some not included. Of hundreds of thousands of clones listed, 13% are singletons. Every donor provided one heparinised blood draw, which averaged about 120 mL. The germline CDR1 and CDR2 sequences are GTSNPN and SVGIG (reference sequence). The CDR3 totals 13 residues. Specimen: naive CD4+ T cells from blood. V is TRBV30 and J is TRBJ1-1; D perhaps matches TRBD1 (6 bases). This sequence was found in a man younger than 35 with type 1 diabetes. The DNA for the CDR3 is TGTGCCTGGAGTGTACAAGGGGGGGACTACCCCTCTTTT. Translation gives CAWSVQGGDYPSF.